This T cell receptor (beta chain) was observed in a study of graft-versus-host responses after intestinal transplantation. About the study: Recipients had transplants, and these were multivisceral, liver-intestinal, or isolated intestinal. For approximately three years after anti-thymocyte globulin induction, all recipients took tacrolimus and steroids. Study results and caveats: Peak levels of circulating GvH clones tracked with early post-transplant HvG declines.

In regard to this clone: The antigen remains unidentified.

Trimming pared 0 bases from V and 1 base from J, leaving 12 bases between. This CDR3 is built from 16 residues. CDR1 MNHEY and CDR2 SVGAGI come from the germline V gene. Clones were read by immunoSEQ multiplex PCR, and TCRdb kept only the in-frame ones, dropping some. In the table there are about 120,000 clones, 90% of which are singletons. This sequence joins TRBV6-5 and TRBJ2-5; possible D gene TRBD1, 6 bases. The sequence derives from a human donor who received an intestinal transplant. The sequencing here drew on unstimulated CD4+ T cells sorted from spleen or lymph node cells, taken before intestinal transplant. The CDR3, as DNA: TGTGCCAGCAGTTACTCGATGGGACACCTCCAAGAGACCCAGTACTTC. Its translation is CASSYSMGHLQETQYF.